Following are 5 T cell receptor beta chains from one sample sequenced in a study of cytomegalovirus exposure and HLA in healthy donors. 13 Jbeta primers and 60 Vbeta primers were used for the PCR. Method: immunoSEQ multiplex PCR; TCRdb's copy keeps in-frame clones and lacks some. Of roughly 160,000 clones listed, approximately 76% are singletons. The specimen sequenced was PBMCs. Receptors originate from a man in his sixties in good health and CMV-seronegative.

This chain joins TRBV5-1 and TRBJ2-5; D possibly corresponds to TRBD1 (6 bases). This CDR3 comprises 13 residues. CDR1 and CDR2 (germline): SGHRS, YFSETQ. The germline V and J ends were trimmed by 3 bases and 2 bases, with 8 bases remaining between them. DNA for the CDR3: TGCGCCAGCAGCTCAGGACAGCAAGAGACCCAGTACTTC. As protein: CASSSGQQETQYF.

V usage is TRBV6-1 and J usage is TRBJ2-1; 7 bases match TRBD1. V lost 4 bases and J lost 4; bases outside the gene matches: 7. Germline V lookup: CDR1 MNHNS, CDR2 SASEGT. This CDR3 has 15 residues. The CDR3 spells CASSADRAIYNEQFF. CDR3 coding DNA: TGTGCCAGCAGTGCAGACAGGGCCATATACAATGAGCAGTTCTTC.

This chain connects TRBV27 to TRBJ2-3, with TRBD1 matching over 9 bases. J was trimmed by 5 bases and V by 6 bases; bases with no gene match: 6. Germline V gene sequence: CDR1 MNHEY, CDR2 SMNVEV (reference sequence). The length of the CDR3 is 14 residues. The CDR3 bases are TGTGCCAGCAGGATACAGGGGGCCGGAGATACGCAGTATTTT. Translation gives CASRIQGAGDTQYF.

The chain joins TRBV7-6 to TRBJ2-7, with TRBD2 identical over 7 bases. The CDR3 contains 15 residues. V shed 2 bases and J 7 bases; nucleotides not matched to a gene: 11. The germline CDR1 and CDR2 sequences are SGHVS and FNYEAQ. As DNA, the CDR3 is TGTGCCAGCAGCTTATCGTTGACAGCCGGGGGGGAGCAGTACTTC. Translating gives CASSLSLTAGGEQYF.

This chain connects TRBV5-5 to TRBJ2-7; TRBD1 agrees at 7 bases. This CDR3 has 16 residues. Germline CDR1 SGHKS, CDR2 YYEKEE (reference sequence). V was clipped by 3 bases and J by 6 bases; unmatched bases: 15. This CDR3 reads CASSSKLAGGSSEQYF. CDR3 DNA sequence: TGTGCCAGCAGCTCCAAGCTAGCAGGGGGTTCGAGCGAGCAGTACTTC.